This TCR beta chain originates from a study of a mutant IDH1 vaccine in newly diagnosed glioma. Study context: Earlier care involved radiotherapy, temozolomide, or both, and the majority received both.

The CDR3 length is 14 residues. CDR1 is SQVTM, CDR2 ANQGSEA, per germline. The germline V and J ends were trimmed by 3 bases and 0 bases, with 10 bases remaining between them. The time point denotes: baseline, week 1 (first vaccination visit). Treatment noted: pre-vaccination baseline after standard-of-care therapy. Method: immunoSEQ multiplex PCR; TCRdb's copy keeps in-frame clones and lacks some. The sample lists 15,000 or so clones, just under 80% seen once, with 10% in the top ten. This sequence joins TRBV29-1 and TRBJ2-3; no clear D gene. The receptor was isolated from a man in his forties or fifties with glioma. This specimen was PBMCs, taken from a glioma patient treated with radiotherapy, temozolomide or both. DNA of the CDR3: TGCAGCGTTGAGAAGACATATAGCACAGATACGCAGTATTTT. It encodes CSVEKTYSTDTQYF.